These 26 T cell receptor beta chains originate from one sample sequenced in a study of T cells after yellow fever vaccination. From the 5' RACE reads, TCRdb called clonotypes with MiXCR, one entry per CDR3 protein. The table has about 170,000 distinct CDR3 sequences, approximately 10% seen once. Sample: CD8+ T cells sorted from PBMCs, taken 15 days after the yellow fever booster vaccination. The receptors stem from a man between 18 and 29 years old who received the YFV17D yellow fever vaccine.

Ten or more counts support this clonotype. V and J are TRBV27 and TRBJ1-5; the D gene is possibly TRBD1 (6 bases). The CDR3 has 14 residues. Trimming removed 3 bases at V and 5 bases at J, with 11 bases between. CDR1 and CDR2 (germline): MNHEY, SMNVEV (reference sequence). The CDR3 nucleotides are TGTGCCAGCAGTTTCCCAGGGGCCGATCAGCCCCAGCATTTT. Translation gives CASSFPGADQPQHF.

The chain combines TRBV20-1 with TRBJ2-3, with 11 positions matching TRBD2. Trimming removed 3 bases from V and 4 bases from J; junction bases left unmatched: 9. The CDR3 length is 16 residues. The germline V gene encodes CDR1 DFQATT and CDR2 SNEGSKA (reference sequence). CDR3 sequence: CSASPAVAGGPDTQYF. CDR3 nucleotides: TGCAGTGCTAGTCCCGCCGTAGCGGGGGGGCCAGATACGCAGTATTTT.

The V gene is TRBV6-6, the J gene TRBJ2-5; D might be TRBD1 (6 bases). The germline gives CDR1 MNHNY, CDR2 SVGAGI (reference sequence). V shed 8 bases and J shed 4 bases, with 11 bases lying between them. There are 12 residues in the CDR3. The CDR3 spells CASFDRPETQYF. CDR3 nucleotide sequence: TGTGCCAGCTTCGACAGGCCAGAGACCCAGTACTTC.

V gene TRBV4-2 combines with J gene TRBJ2-7; a possible D gene is TRBD2 (5 bases). Looked up from germline, CDR1 is LGHNA and CDR2 is YNFKEQ. Trimming took 0 bases from V and 3 from J, leaving 18 bases between them. The CDR3 covers 17 residues. CDR3 in amino acids: CASSQDHGEFNLYEQYV. CDR3 bases: TGTGCCAGCAGCCAAGATCACGGGGAATTCAACCTCTACGAGCAGTACGTC.

This clonotype turned up a few times. V is TRBV4-1 and J is TRBJ2-3; 12 bases are shared with TRBD2. V trimming: 6 bases; J trimming: 2 bases; junction bases outside the gene matches: 6. This CDR3 is 16 amino acids long. Germline V CDR1 and CDR2: MGHRA, YSYEKL. The CDR3 loop reads CASSRTSGETTDTQYF. The CDR3 DNA follows: TGCGCCAGCAGTCGGACTAGCGGGGAGACCACAGATACGCAGTATTTT.

This clonotype turned up a few times. The chain couples TRBV5-1 to TRBJ2-5, with TRBD2 as a possible D gene (5 bases). V was clipped by 4 bases and J by 4 bases, with 17 bases between them. The CDR3 loop spans 15 amino acids. The germline gives CDR1 SGHRS, CDR2 YFSETQ. CDR3 amino acids: CASSPYRTGGETQYF. In nucleotides, the CDR3 is TGCGCCAGCAGCCCCTACCGGACTGGTGGAGAGACCCAGTACTTC. The full variable domain, with the rest looked up from reference TRBV5-1 and TRBJ2-5, is KAGVTQTPRYLIKTRGQQVTLSCSPISGHRSVSWYQQTPGQGLQFLFEYFSETQRNKGNFPGRFSGRQFSNSRSEMNVSTLELGDSALYLCASSPYRTGGETQYFGPGTRLLVL.

This clonotype was recorded a few times. The V call is TRBV5-4, the J call TRBJ2-2, with TRBD2 matching 10 bases. Germline CDR1 reads SGHNT; CDR2 reads YYREEE (reference sequence). V lost 4 bases, J lost 6 bases, and 9 bases stayed unmatched. This CDR3 has 16 amino acids. The CDR3 DNA reads TGTGCCAGCAGCGGCCAGCAGCGGGGGGGCCCCGGGGAGCTGTTTTTT. Its translation is CASSGQQRGGPGELFF.

V usage is TRBV10-2 and J usage is TRBJ2-1, with D perhaps TRBD1 (5 bases). Trimming pared 6 bases from V and 5 bases from J, leaving 11 bases between. The V gene's germline CDR1 is WSHSY and CDR2 SAAADI. This CDR3 is built from 13 residues. CDR3 protein: CASSQGSHNEQFF. The CDR3 nucleotides are TGCGCCAGCAGCCAGGGTTCGCACAATGAGCAGTTCTTC.

This clonotype was picked up many times. The chain has TRBV4-1 and TRBJ1-2; D remains ambiguous. CDR1 is MGHRA and CDR2 is YSYEKL in the germline V gene. This CDR3 contains 15 residues. V lost 4 bases, J lost 3 bases, and 15 bases lay in between. The CDR3 coding sequence is TGCGCCAGCAGCCGCACATCGGAAGGAGACTATGGCTACACCTTC. This encodes CASSRTSEGDYGYTF.

The chain uses TRBV12-3 or TRBV12-4 and TRBJ2-2; a weak D match, TRBD2 (6 bases). The CDR3 runs to 14 residues. Trimming removed 3 bases at V and 8 bases at J, with 13 bases between. The CDR3 loop reads CASSLGGAPGELFF. For the CDR3, the DNA is TGTGCCAGCAGTTTGGGGGGTGCCCCGGGGGAGCTGTTTTTT.

This clonotype was seen a handful of times. The J gene is TRBJ2-1, the V gene TRBV5-6; TRBD2 matches at 8 bases. Trimming cost V 2 bases and J 4 bases; bases outside gene matches: 8. Germline V gene data show CDR1 as SGHDT and CDR2 as YYEEEE. The CDR3 is 16 residues long. The CDR3, as DNA: TGTGCCAGCAGCTTCCGGGGGGGAAGTTTTTACAATGAGCAGTTCTTC. Encoded protein: CASSFRGGSFYNEQFF.

V gene TRBV9 combines with J gene TRBJ1-5; 7 nucleotides align to TRBD1. The CDR3 is 15 amino acids. V gave up 0 bases and J gave up 7 bases; unmatched junction bases: 7. Germline lookup yields CDR1 SGDLS and CDR2 YYNGEE. The chain's CDR3 is CASSVEGAGGQPQHF. In nucleotides, the CDR3 is TGTGCCAGCAGCGTAGAGGGGGCAGGAGGACAGCCCCAGCATTTT.

This clonotype appeared a few times. This chain joins TRBV21-1 and TRBJ2-7; no check of the table's D call, TRBD2, against the DNA was made. TRBV21-1 is marked as a pseudogene. There are 12 residues in the CDR3. DNA of the CDR3: TGTGCCAGCACCGGGGGAGGGTACGAGCAGTACGTC. Amino acid sequence: CASTGGGYEQYV.

This clonotype was observed a few times. The rearrangement joins TRBV5-1 to TRBJ2-7; perhaps TRBD2 as D (6 bases). Germline V lookup: CDR1 SGHRS, CDR2 YFSETQ. The CDR3 spans 15 residues. Trimming left V 5 bases short and J 4 bases short, with 19 bases between. The CDR3, as DNA: TGCGCCAGCAGACCCTTTGGGCCCGGGGGTTACGAGCAGTACTTC. This codes for CASRPFGPGGYEQYF.

The chain couples TRBV20-1 to TRBJ2-3; TRBD2 might be the D (6 bases). Germline V gene lookup returns CDR1 DFQATT and CDR2 SNEGSKA (reference sequence). The V end lost 1 base, the J end lost 0 bases, and 11 bases lay between the germline ends. The CDR3 totals 15 residues. CDR3: CSARGRGLSTDTQYF. CDR3 nucleotide sequence: TGCAGTGCTAGAGGCCGGGGACTTAGCACAGATACGCAGTATTTT.

The table lists this clonotype with many counts. V gene TRBV10-3 combines with J gene TRBJ2-5; 10 bases are a match to TRBD1. The CDR3 runs 13 residues. Germline V CDR1 and CDR2: ENHRY, SYGVKD. Trimming took 6 bases from V and 2 from J; bases not matched to a gene: 0. DNA of the CDR3: TGTGCCATCAGGGACAGGGGGCAAGAGACCCAGTACTTC. Translated: CAIRDRGQETQYF.

This clonotype was seen at least ten times. This sequence joins TRBV6-2 or TRBV6-3 and TRBJ2-5, with 7 positions matching TRBD1. This CDR3 is built from 15 residues. Per germline, CDR1 MNHEY and CDR2 SVGEGT. V lost 0 bases, J lost 2 bases, and 3 bases stayed unmatched. For the CDR3, the DNA is TGTGCCAGCAGTTACTCGAGGACAGGACAAGAGACCCAGTACTTC. It translates to CASSYSRTGQETQYF.

This clonotype was seen at least ten times. This chain connects TRBV4-3 to TRBJ2-7, with D hard to call. CDR1 is LGHNA, CDR2 YSLEER, per germline. The CDR3 consists of 12 residues. The V and J ends lost 1 base and 6 bases respectively, with 7 bases between them. CDR3 amino acids: CASSQGGSEQYF. CDR3 sequence (DNA): TGCGCCAGCAGCCAAGGAGGCTCCGAGCAGTACTTC.

This clonotype was seen more than once but under ten times. V and J are TRBV29-1 and TRBJ1-1; no clear D. This CDR3 comprises 15 residues. V lost 0 bases and J lost 4, with 15 bases in between. Per germline, CDR1 SQVTM and CDR2 ANQGSEA. CDR3 region: CSVEDSTAGGTEAFF. In DNA, the CDR3 is TGCAGCGTTGAAGATAGCACCGCGGGAGGCACTGAAGCTTTCTTT.

In its sample, this clonotype was seen a few times. The rearrangement uses TRBV27 and TRBJ1-2, with 7 bases identical to TRBD1. The CDR3 runs 13 residues. The V gene end was trimmed by 6 bases and the J gene end by 6 bases; junction bases not matched to a gene: 7. CDR1 and CDR2 (germline): MNHEY, SMNVEV (reference sequence). CDR3 in DNA: TGTGCCAGCAGCAAGACAGGGTCACATGGCTACACCTTC. Its translation: CASSKTGSHGYTF.

This clonotype appeared a few times. The V gene is TRBV6-2 or TRBV6-3, the J gene TRBJ2-7; D not certain. Germline loops: CDR1 MNHEY, CDR2 SVGEGT. The CDR3 runs to 12 residues. Trimming took 2 bases from V and 7 from J, leaving 9 bases between them. The CDR3 is CASSYTAREQYF. CDR3 DNA: TGTGCCAGCAGTTACACCGCGAGGGAGCAGTACTTC.

The gene calls are TRBV4-1 and TRBJ2-1; 12 nucleotides align to TRBD1. V shed 6 bases, J shed 7 bases, and the junction held 13 bases outside the gene matches. CDR3 size: 17 residues. Germline V CDR1 and CDR2: MGHRA, YSYEKL. CDR3 sequence (DNA): TGCGCCAGCAGGGACACGGGACAGGGGGCCCTTTTGAATGAGCAGTTCTTC. This translates into CASRDTGQGALLNEQFF.

A few counts support this clonotype. The chain joins TRBV4-1 to TRBJ2-7, with 9 bases aligning to TRBD1. Germline V lookup: CDR1 MGHRA, CDR2 YSYEKL. CDR3 length: 15 amino acids. The V and J ends lost 0 bases and 7 bases, in that order; junction bases with no gene match: 7. The CDR3 spells CASSQERTGAGEQYF. CDR3 nucleotides: TGCGCCAGCAGCCAAGAACGGACAGGGGCGGGGGAGCAGTACTTC.

The chain combines TRBV7-9 with TRBJ2-2; D is perhaps TRBD1 (5 bases). In germline, CDR1 is SEHNR, CDR2 FQNEAQ (reference sequence). Trimming took 1 base from V and 0 from J, leaving 15 bases between them. This CDR3 has 18 residues. The CDR3 DNA reads TGTGCCAGCAGCTTAGGCTTCGTGTCAGGGTCGAACACCGGGGAGCTGTTTTTT. Translation: CASSLGFVSGSNTGELFF.

This clonotype appeared a few times. The chain uses TRBV7-9 and TRBJ2-2; D ambiguous. This CDR3 contains 13 residues. V lost 7 bases to trimming and J lost 5 bases, with 11 bases between them. The germline V gene encodes CDR1 SEHNR and CDR2 FQNEAQ (reference sequence). Here the CDR3 reads CASTPGGTGELFF. Here the CDR3 DNA reads TGTGCCAGCACCCCAGGTGGAACCGGGGAGCTGTTTTTT.

The chain uses TRBV2 and TRBJ2-1; 8 bases are shared with TRBD2. Germline V gene sequence: CDR1 SNHLY, CDR2 FYNNEI. This CDR3 has 14 amino acids. After removal of 4 bases from V and 7 bases from J, the junction contained 6 bases not matched to a gene. The CDR3 sequence: CASSAGGAGNEQFF. In nucleotides, the CDR3 is TGTGCCAGCAGTGCGGGGGGGGCTGGGAATGAGCAGTTCTTC.